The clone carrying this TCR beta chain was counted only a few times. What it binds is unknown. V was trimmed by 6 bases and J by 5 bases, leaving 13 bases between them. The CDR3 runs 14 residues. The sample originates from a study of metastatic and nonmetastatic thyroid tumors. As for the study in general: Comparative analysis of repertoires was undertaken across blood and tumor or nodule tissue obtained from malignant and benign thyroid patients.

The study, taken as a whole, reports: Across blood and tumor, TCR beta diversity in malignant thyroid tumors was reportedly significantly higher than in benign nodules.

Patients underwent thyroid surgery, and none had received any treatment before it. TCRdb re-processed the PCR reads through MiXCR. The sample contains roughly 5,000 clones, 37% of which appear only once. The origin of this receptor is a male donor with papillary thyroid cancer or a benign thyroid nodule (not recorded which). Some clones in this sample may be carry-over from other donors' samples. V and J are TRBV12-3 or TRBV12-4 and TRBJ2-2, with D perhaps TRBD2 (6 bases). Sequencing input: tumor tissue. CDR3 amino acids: CASRPGGRTGELFF. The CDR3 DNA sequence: TGTGCCAGCAGGCCCGGGGGTAGGACCGGGGAGCTGTTTTTT.